These 2 T cell receptor beta chains share one sample of origin, sequenced in a study of low-dose radiotherapy and immunotherapy resistance in tumors. Time point noted: before trial treatment. TRAV- and TRBV-specific primers were used for first-strand cDNA, which covered alpha and beta chains. TCR amplification ran 20 PCR cycles using constant-region and V-primer adapter primers. TCRdb analysed the reads with MiXCR anew, one entry per CDR3 protein. The profile covers 75,000 to 95,000 distinct CDR3 sequences, with just under 9.5% appearing a single time and around 0.96% taken by the ten largest. The material was PBMCs, obtained before treatment. These TCRs come from a male donor with prostate cancer.

This clonotype was counted many times. J is TRBJ2-1 and V is TRBV4-3; D unclear. The V and J ends lost 1 base and 5 bases respectively, with 12 bases between them. This CDR3 spans 15 amino acids. The V gene's germline CDR1 is LGHNA and CDR2 YSLEER. Here the CDR3 reads CASSQVTGGNNEQFF. Here the CDR3 DNA reads TGCGCCAGCAGCCAAGTTACTGGCGGTAACAATGAGCAGTTCTTC.

At least ten counts were recorded for this clonotype. The chain carries TRBV5-6 and TRBJ2-7; perhaps D is TRBD1 or TRBD2 (6 bases each). Trimming cost V 4 bases and J 4 bases, with 15 bases left between them. The V gene's germline CDR1 is SGHDT and CDR2 YYEEEE. The CDR3 has 14 residues. The CDR3 DNA reads as TGTGCCAGCAGCCGAAGGGGGACTCGTTACGAGCAGTACTTC. It is translated as CASSRRGTRYEQYF.